The next 24 T cell receptor beta chains were all read from a single sample in a study of blood T cell repertoires in COVID-19. Data came from immunoSEQ multiplex PCR; TCRdb stores just in-frame clones and leaves some out. The profile covers over 200,000 clones, with just over 85% appearing a single time and 4.5% to 7.5% taken by the ten largest. Specimen: peripheral blood. The receptors stem from a man older than 75 with acute or convalescent COVID-19.

The CDR3 is CASSSMTGEEMNTEAFF. The DNA of the CDR3 is TGCGCCAGCAGCTCAATGACAGGGGAGGAGATGAACACTGAAGCTTTCTTT. The rearrangement uses TRBV5-1 and TRBJ1-1; TRBD1 aligns across 8 bases. The germline V gene encodes CDR1 SGHRS and CDR2 YFSETQ. The V gene end was trimmed by 3 bases and the J gene end by 0 bases; junction bases not matched to a gene: 10. This CDR3 comprises 17 residues.

This chain joins TRBV19 and TRBJ2-3; a possible D gene is TRBD2 (6 bases). This CDR3 comprises 12 residues. V lost 7 bases and J 8 bases, leaving 13 bases between the germline ends. Germline CDR1 LNHDA, CDR2 SQIVND (reference sequence). The CDR3 spells CASTSPGGTQYF. The CDR3 DNA reads TGTGCCAGTACGTCCCCCGGGGGTACGCAGTATTTT.

This clone was observed a handful of times. The chain is built from TRBV7-9 and TRBJ2-7; TRBD1 matches at 7 bases. Germline trimming cut 3 bases from V and 0 bases from J; bases unmatched to any gene: 5. The V gene's germline CDR1 is SEHNR and CDR2 FQNEAQ (reference sequence). The CDR3 spans 15 residues. Here the CDR3 reads CASSFTGAGSYEQYV. CDR3 nucleotides: TGTGCCAGCAGCTTTACAGGGGCTGGCTCCTACGAGCAGTACGTC.

The rearrangement links TRBV19 to TRBJ2-1; 7 bases are a match to TRBD1. Germline lookup yields CDR1 LNHDA and CDR2 SQIVND (reference sequence). With 3 bases clipped from V and 10 bases from J, the junction kept 6 bases outside the gene matches. The CDR3 consists of 13 residues. Written as DNA, the CDR3 is TGTGCCAGTAGTATGGGACAGTCAGGGGAGCAGTTCTTC. The encoded protein is CASSMGQSGEQFF.

V gene TRBV7-5 combines with J gene TRBJ1-5. TRBV7-5 is recorded as a pseudogene. This CDR3 comprises 17 residues. The CDR3, as DNA: TGTGTCAGAAGCGGAGAGGGCAGTAGGTTCGCAGATCAGCCCCAGCATTTT. Protein product: CVRSGEGSRFADQPQHF.

The rearrangement joins TRBV7-6 to TRBJ2-3; TRBD2 might be the D (6 bases). From germline, CDR1 is SGHVS and CDR2 FNYEAQ. The CDR3 contains 14 residues. V dropped 2 bases and J dropped 6 bases, with 12 bases sitting between them. CDR3 nucleotide sequence: TGTGCCAGCAGCTTAATGACTAGTTTGGATACGCAGTATTTT. It is translated as CASSLMTSLDTQYF. The full variable domain, completed using reference TRBV7-6 and TRBJ2-3, is GAGVSQSPRYKVTKRGQDVALRCDPISGHVSLYWYRQALGQGPEFLTYFNYEAQQDKSGLPNDRFSAERPEGSISTLTIQRTEQRDSAMYRCASSLMTSLDTQYFGPGTRLTVL.

This clone has only one observation. This specimen includes other DNA sequences encoding the same CDR3. The V and J genes are TRBV5-1 and TRBJ2-7, with 11 bases identical to TRBD2. Germline CDR1 SGHRS, CDR2 YFSETQ. Germline trimming cut 7 bases from V and 5 bases from J; bases unmatched to any gene: 14. The CDR3 runs to 16 residues. The CDR3 DNA follows: TGCGCCAGCTCCGGACCTACTAGCGGGAGTTCTCACGAGCAGTACTTC. It translates to CASSGPTSGSSHEQYF.

This sequence joins TRBV28 and TRBJ1-5; D ambiguous. The CDR3 has 14 residues. Deletions cut 2 bases from V and 7 bases from J, with 12 bases between. Germline CDR1 is MDHEN and CDR2 is SYDVKM. DNA of the CDR3: TGTGCCAGCAGTTTAGGGTCAGGTATCCAGCCCCAGCATTTT. The encoded protein is CASSLGSGIQPQHF.

The rearrangement uses TRBV6-1 and TRBJ2-1, with 10 bases lining up with TRBD2. CDR1 is MNHNS and CDR2 is SASEGT in the germline V gene. Trimming took 2 bases from V and 7 from J; bases not matched to a gene: 5. CDR3 length: 15 residues. The CDR3 DNA sequence: TGTGCCAGCAGTGAACTAGCGGGAGTTGCAAATGAGCAGTTCTTC. Translation: CASSELAGVANEQFF.

The chain carries TRBV3-1 (or the pseudogene TRBV3-2) and TRBJ2-5, with TRBD1 as a possible D gene (6 bases). This CDR3 is 15 amino acids long. Germline V gives CDR1 LGHDT, CDR2 YNNKEL (reference sequence). Deletions cut 1 base from V and 5 bases from J, with 14 bases between. The CDR3 DNA sequence: TGTGCCAGCAGCCAAGGGGGCAGGGGCAGGGAGACCCAGTACTTC. Translated, it gives CASSQGGRGRETQYF.

This clone has a handful of counts. The chain links TRBV27 to TRBJ1-2; no clear D gene. This CDR3 has 15 residues. Germline assignment: CDR1 MNHEY and CDR2 SMNVEV (reference sequence). V lost 0 bases and J 4 bases, leaving 12 bases between the germline ends. The CDR3 protein is CASSLSLRVGYGYTF. Written as DNA, the CDR3 is TGTGCCAGCAGTTTATCGTTGAGGGTCGGCTATGGCTACACCTTC.

This clone was observed once. The CDR3 here is CASSPNTVTGGYGYTF. CDR3 DNA: TGTGCCAGCTCACCCAACACCGTTACAGGGGGCTATGGCTACACCTTC. This chain connects TRBV18 to TRBJ1-2, with 8 bases lining up with TRBD1. The CDR3 is 16 amino acids. Germline V gene sequence: CDR1 KGHSH, CDR2 LQKENI. V was clipped by 3 bases and J by 4 bases; unmatched bases: 10. The variable domain in full, completed from reference TRBV18 and TRBJ1-2, reads NAGVMQNPRHLVRRRGQEARLRCSPMKGHSHVYWYRQLPEEGLKFMVYLQKENIIDESGMPKERFSAEFPKEGPSILRIQQVVRGDSAAYFCASSPNTVTGGYGYTFGSGTRLTVV.

V and J are TRBV18 and TRBJ2-3; 11 bases are shared with TRBD2. Germline trimming cut 6 bases from V and 0 bases from J; bases unmatched to any gene: 8. The CDR3 runs to 17 residues. Germline CDR1 is KGHSH and CDR2 is LQKENI. The chain's CDR3 is CASSLAGGSTSTDTQYF. Here the CDR3 DNA reads TGTGCCAGCTCTTTAGCGGGAGGGAGCACTAGCACAGATACGCAGTATTTT. The full variable domain, in which reference TRBV18 and TRBJ2-3 provide the parts outside the CDR3, is NAGVMQNPRHLVRRRGQEARLRCSPMKGHSHVYWYRQLPEEGLKFMVYLQKENIIDESGMPKERFSAEFPKEGPSILRIQQVVRGDSAAYFCASSLAGGSTSTDTQYFGPGTRLTVL.

The rearrangement links TRBV14 to TRBJ2-7, with D possibly being TRBD2 (6 bases). This CDR3 has 14 residues. Trimming cost V 6 bases and J 2 bases, with 14 bases left between them. Germline-derived CDR1 and CDR2 are SGHDN and FVKESK. In DNA, the CDR3 is TGTGCCAGCAGTCCTTTGACTAGTCCCTACGAGCAGTACTTC. This sequence encodes CASSPLTSPYEQYF.

The V gene is TRBV5-1, the J gene TRBJ1-1; a weak D match, TRBD1 (6 bases). V was clipped by 3 bases and J by 1 base, with 13 bases between them. This CDR3 has 15 residues. Germline loops: CDR1 SGHRS, CDR2 YFSETQ. CDR3 amino acids: CASSWTATQNTEAFF. CDR3 DNA: TGCGCCAGCAGCTGGACAGCAACACAGAACACTGAAGCTTTCTTT.

The chain couples TRBV19 to TRBJ1-3, with 9 bases identical to TRBD1. Germline CDR1 reads LNHDA; CDR2 reads SQIVND (reference sequence). The CDR3 runs 14 residues. The trim removed 8 bases at V and 0 bases at J, leaving 2 bases unmatched. The CDR3 protein is CASGTGLSGNTIYF. The DNA for the CDR3 is TGTGCCAGTGGGACAGGGCTCTCTGGAAACACCATATATTTT.

This clone was counted a few times. The CDR3 coding sequence is TGTGCCACCAGTGACCCTGACCCGGCCGGGGAGACCCAGTACTTC. Amino acid sequence: CATSDPDPAGETQYF. V is TRBV24-1 and J is TRBJ2-5; D gene uncertain. Germline assignment: CDR1 KGHDR and CDR2 SFDVKD. The CDR3 loop spans 15 amino acids. Trimming pared 4 bases from V and 5 bases from J, leaving 16 bases between.

V usage is TRBV7-9 and J usage is TRBJ2-2, with D perhaps matching TRBD1 (6 bases). The CDR3 loop spans 17 amino acids. The germline V and J ends were trimmed by 2 bases and 4 bases, with 17 bases remaining between them. Looked up from germline, CDR1 is SEHNR and CDR2 is FQNEAQ (reference sequence). The CDR3 region is CASSLLPDRLSTGELFF. CDR3 nucleotides: TGTGCCAGCAGCTTACTTCCGGACAGACTTTCCACCGGGGAGCTGTTTTTT.

The chain couples TRBV20-1 to TRBJ1-2, with TRBD1 matching 9 bases. Germline V lookup: CDR1 DFQATT, CDR2 SNEGSKA (reference sequence). The CDR3 sequence is 12 residues long. V shed 3 bases, J shed 8 bases, and the junction held 4 bases outside the gene matches. The CDR3 loop reads CSASRQGEGYTF. CDR3 bases: TGCAGTGCTAGTAGACAGGGGGAGGGCTACACCTTC.

The chain joins TRBV7-9 to TRBJ1-4, with TRBD1 identical over 7 bases. With V trimmed by 5 bases and J by 5 bases, 5 bases remained unmatched. The CDR3 contains 14 residues. Germline assignment: CDR1 SEHNR and CDR2 FQNEAQ (reference sequence). Here the CDR3 DNA reads TGTGCCAGCAGCCTGGACAGGACCAATGAAAAACTGTTTTTT. It specifies CASSLDRTNEKLFF.

This clone showed up just a few times. The chain employs TRBV27 and TRBJ2-7, with 7 nucleotides matching TRBD1. The CDR3 is made up of 18 amino acids. CDR1 is MNHEY and CDR2 is SMNVEV in the germline V gene (reference sequence). Trimming removed 0 bases from V and 2 bases from J; junction bases left unmatched: 13. The CDR3 coding sequence is TGTGCCAGCAGTTTATCCATCGCAGACAGGGTTTTAACCTACGAGCAGTACTTC. As protein: CASSLSIADRVLTYEQYF.

V and J are TRBV11-2 and TRBJ1-2, with 11 bases aligning to TRBD1. The CDR3 length is 15 residues. Germline lookup yields CDR1 SGHAT and CDR2 FQNNGV. V shed 1 base, J shed 4 bases, and the junction held 2 bases outside the gene matches. The CDR3 spells CASSLAGTGGYGYTF. The CDR3 nucleotides are TGTGCCAGCAGCTTAGCCGGGACAGGGGGCTATGGCTACACCTTC.

This chain connects TRBV7-8 to TRBJ1-4; D uncertain. The CDR3 loop spans 15 amino acids. Trimming stripped 4 bases from V and 5 bases from J, with 14 bases between. The germline gives CDR1 SGHVS, CDR2 FQNEAQ. CDR3 residues: CASSSIGGGNEKLFF. The DNA for the CDR3 is TGTGCCAGCAGCTCCATAGGCGGTGGAAATGAAAAACTGTTTTTT.

The DNA of the CDR3 is TGCGCCAGCAGAAGGGCTAGCGGAACGGAGACCCAGTACTTC. Protein product: CASRRASGTETQYF. This sequence joins TRBV5-1 and TRBJ2-5, with TRBD2 matching over 7 bases. Germline CDR1 SGHRS, CDR2 YFSETQ. J gave up 5 bases and V 5 bases, and 9 bases lay outside the gene matches. The CDR3 contains 14 residues.